This T cell receptor (beta chain) was documented in a study of T-cell reconstitution after alpha-beta-depleted transplantation in children. A TCRbeta library incorporating unique molecular identifiers was prepared. TCRdb reanalysed the PCR reads using MiXCR and keeps one entry per CDR3 protein. The repertoire holds some 290,000 distinct CDR3 sequences, with more than 20% as singletons. The V segment lost 8 bases and the J segment 5 bases; nucleotides outside the gene matches: 17. Germline CDR1 reads MNHEY; CDR2 reads SMNVEV (reference sequence). This CDR3 contains 17 residues. The chain has TRBV27 and TRBJ2-5; the match to TRBD2 covers 10 bases. This specimen consisted of PBMCs, mostly from graft donor cells, obtained 180 days after TCRalphabeta/CD19-depleted stem cell transplant. The sequence was obtained from a male patient under 18 who had a stem cell transplant for acute lymphoblastic leukemia, so the T cells may come from the graft donor. In DNA, the CDR3 is TGTGCCAGCGGGTCTAGCGGGAGAGGGGGGAAGAGGGAGACCCAGTACTTC. Encoded protein: CASGSSGRGGKRETQYF.